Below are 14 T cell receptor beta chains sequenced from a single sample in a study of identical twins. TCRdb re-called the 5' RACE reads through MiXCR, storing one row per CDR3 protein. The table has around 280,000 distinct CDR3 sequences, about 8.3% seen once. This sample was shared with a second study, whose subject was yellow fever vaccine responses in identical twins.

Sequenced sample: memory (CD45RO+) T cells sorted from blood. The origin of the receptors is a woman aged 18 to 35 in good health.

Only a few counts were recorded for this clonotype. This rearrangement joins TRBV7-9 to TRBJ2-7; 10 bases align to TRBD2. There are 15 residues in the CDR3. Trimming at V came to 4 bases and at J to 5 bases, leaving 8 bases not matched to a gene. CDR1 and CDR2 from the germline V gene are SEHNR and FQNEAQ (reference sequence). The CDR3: CASSSSGRGFDEQYF. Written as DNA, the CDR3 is TGTGCCAGCAGCTCGAGCGGGAGGGGATTCGACGAGCAGTACTTC.

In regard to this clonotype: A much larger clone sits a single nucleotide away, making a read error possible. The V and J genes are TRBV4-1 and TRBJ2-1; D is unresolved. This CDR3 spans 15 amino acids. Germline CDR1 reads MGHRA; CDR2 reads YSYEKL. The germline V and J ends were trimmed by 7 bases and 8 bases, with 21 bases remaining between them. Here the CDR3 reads CASTLVSLAGDEQFF. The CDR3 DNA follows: TGCGCCAGCACCCTAGTGAGTTTAGCTGGGGATGAGCAGTTCTTC.

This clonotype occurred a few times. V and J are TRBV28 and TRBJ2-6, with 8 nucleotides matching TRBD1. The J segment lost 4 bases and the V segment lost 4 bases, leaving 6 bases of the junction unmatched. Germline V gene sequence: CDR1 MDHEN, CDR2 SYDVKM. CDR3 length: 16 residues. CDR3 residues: CASSSPTGVGANVLTF. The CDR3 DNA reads TGTGCCAGCAGTTCCCCGACAGGGGTAGGGGCCAACGTCCTGACTTTC.

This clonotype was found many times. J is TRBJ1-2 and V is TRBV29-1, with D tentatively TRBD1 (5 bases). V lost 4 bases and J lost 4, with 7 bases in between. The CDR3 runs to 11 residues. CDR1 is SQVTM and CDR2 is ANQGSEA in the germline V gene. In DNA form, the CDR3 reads TGCAGCGTTGGGGGGACCTATGGCTACACCTTC. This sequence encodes CSVGGTYGYTF.

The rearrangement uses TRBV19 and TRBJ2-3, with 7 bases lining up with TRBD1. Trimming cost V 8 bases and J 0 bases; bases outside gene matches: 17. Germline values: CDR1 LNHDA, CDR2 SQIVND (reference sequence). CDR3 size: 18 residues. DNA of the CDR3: TGTGCCAGTGTTGGTCAGGGGGAGTATCGCACTAGCACAGATACGCAGTATTTT. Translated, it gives CASVGQGEYRTSTDTQYF.

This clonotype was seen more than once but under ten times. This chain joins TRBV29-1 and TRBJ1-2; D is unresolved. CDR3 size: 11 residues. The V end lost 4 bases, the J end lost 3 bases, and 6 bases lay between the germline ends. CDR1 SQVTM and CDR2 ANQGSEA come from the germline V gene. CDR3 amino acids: CSVGGHYGYTF. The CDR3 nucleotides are TGCAGCGTTGGTGGGCACTATGGCTACACCTTC.

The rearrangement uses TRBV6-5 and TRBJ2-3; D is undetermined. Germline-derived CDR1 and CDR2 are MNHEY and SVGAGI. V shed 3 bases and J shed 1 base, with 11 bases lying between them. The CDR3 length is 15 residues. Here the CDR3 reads CASSYLAPGTDTQYF. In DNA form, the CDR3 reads TGTGCCAGCAGTTATCTCGCGCCCGGCACAGATACGCAGTATTTT.

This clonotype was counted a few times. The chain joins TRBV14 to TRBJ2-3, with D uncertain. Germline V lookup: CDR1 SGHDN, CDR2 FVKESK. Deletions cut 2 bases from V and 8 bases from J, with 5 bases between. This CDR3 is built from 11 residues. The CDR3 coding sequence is TGTGCCAGCAGCCAACAGACTACGCAGTATTTT. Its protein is CASSQQTTQYF.

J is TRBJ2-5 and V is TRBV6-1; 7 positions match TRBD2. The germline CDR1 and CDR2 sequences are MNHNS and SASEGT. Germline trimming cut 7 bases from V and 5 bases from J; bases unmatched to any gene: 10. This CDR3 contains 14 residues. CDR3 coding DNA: TGTGCCAGCATCAGTCGGACTAGTTTGGAGACCCAGTACTTC. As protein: CASISRTSLETQYF.

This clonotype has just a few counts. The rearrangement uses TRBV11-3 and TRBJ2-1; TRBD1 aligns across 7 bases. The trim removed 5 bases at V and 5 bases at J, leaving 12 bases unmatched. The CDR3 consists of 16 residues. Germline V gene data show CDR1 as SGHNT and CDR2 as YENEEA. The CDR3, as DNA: TGTGCCAGCAGCACAAGGGGACAGAGTCTCCACAATGAGCAGTTCTTC. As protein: CASSTRGQSLHNEQFF.

CDR3 residues: CASSLDPGKVKTQYF. The CDR3 DNA is TGTGCCAGCAGCTTAGATCCGGGGAAGGTGAAGACCCAGTACTTC. The V call is TRBV13, the J call TRBJ2-5; a possible D gene is TRBD2 (5 bases). Trimming pared 1 base from V and 6 bases from J, leaving 15 bases between. CDR1 and CDR2 from the germline V gene are PRHDT and FYEKMQ (reference sequence). CDR3 size: 15 residues.

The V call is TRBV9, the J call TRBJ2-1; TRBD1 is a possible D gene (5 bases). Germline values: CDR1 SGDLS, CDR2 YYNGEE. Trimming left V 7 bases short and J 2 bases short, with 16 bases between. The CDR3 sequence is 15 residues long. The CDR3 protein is CASSRTGSTYNEQFF. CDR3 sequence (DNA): TGTGCCAGCTCCCGAACAGGATCTACCTACAATGAGCAGTTCTTC.

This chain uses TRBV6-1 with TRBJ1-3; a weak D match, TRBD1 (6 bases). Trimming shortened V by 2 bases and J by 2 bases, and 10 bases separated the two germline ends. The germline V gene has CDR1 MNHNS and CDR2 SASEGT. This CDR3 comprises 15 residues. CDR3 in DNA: TGTGCCAGCAGTGAATTCCCAGGGGCTGGAAACACCATATATTTT. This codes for CASSEFPGAGNTIYF.

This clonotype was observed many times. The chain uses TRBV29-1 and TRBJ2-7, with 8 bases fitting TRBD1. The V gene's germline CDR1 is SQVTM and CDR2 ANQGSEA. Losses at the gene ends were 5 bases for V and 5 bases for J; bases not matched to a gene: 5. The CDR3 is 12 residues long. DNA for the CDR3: TGCAGCGTTCACAGGGGGGAAGACGAGCAGTACTTC. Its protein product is CSVHRGEDEQYF.